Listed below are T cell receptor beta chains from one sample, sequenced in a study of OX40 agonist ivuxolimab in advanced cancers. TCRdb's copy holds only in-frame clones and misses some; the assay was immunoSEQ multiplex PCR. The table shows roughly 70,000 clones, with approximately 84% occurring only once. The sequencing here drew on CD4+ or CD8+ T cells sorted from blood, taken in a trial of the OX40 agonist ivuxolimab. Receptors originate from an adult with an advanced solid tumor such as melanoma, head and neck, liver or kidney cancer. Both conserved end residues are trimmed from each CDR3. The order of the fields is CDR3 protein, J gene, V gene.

CDR3: ASSVEGGFLLNTEAF; J: TRBJ1-1; V: TRBV9
CDR3: ASSEDRAKNIQY; J: TRBJ2-4; V: TRBV2
CDR3: ASSLASGGPFYEQY; J: TRBJ2-7; V: TRBV5-4
CDR3: ASGKSGTLYEQY; J: TRBJ2-7; V: TRBV27
CDR3: ASSPGFQRSPLH; J: TRBJ1-6; V: TRBV28
CDR3: ASSLERSSGGGTDTQY; J: TRBJ2-3; V: TRBV5-6
CDR3: ASSLDDRRILYGYT; J: TRBJ1-2; V: TRBV7-2
CDR3: ASSQERGGGGGYT; J: TRBJ1-2; V: TRBV4-1
CDR3: ASSLEGYGYT; J: TRBJ1-2; V: TRBV7-9
CDR3: ASGLSGATEAF; J: TRBJ1-1; V: TRBV12-5
CDR3: ASSLVDPGTSPLH; J: TRBJ1-6; V: TRBV5-1
CDR3: ASSKRRGGVIAPKNTEAF; J: TRBJ1-1; V: TRBV21-1
CDR3: ASSGTGGSYNEQF; J: TRBJ2-1; V: TRBV19
CDR3: ASRANPDPDTQY; J: TRBJ2-3; V: TRBV19
CDR3: ASSLGGVTYEQY; J: TRBJ2-7; V: TRBV5-5